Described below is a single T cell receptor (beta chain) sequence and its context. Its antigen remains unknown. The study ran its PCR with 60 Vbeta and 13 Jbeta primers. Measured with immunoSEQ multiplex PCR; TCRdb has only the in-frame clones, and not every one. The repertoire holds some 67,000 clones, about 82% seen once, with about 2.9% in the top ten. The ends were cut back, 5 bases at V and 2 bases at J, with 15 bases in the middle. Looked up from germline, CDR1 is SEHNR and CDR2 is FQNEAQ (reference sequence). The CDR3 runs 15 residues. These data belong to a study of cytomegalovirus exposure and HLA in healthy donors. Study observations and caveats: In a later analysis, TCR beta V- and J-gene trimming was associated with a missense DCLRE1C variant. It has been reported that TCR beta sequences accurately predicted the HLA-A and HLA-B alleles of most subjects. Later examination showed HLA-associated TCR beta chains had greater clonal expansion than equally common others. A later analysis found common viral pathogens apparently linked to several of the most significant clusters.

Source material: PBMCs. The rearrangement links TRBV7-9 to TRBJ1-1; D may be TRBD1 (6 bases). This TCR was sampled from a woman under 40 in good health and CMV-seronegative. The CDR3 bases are TGTGCCAGCAGCCCCCCGGACAGTCCAAACACTGAAGCTTTCTTT. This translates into CASSPPDSPNTEAFF.